This TCR beta chain was captured in a study of vaccination and CD4 T cells after COVID-19. Overall study context: Samples were taken after vaccination, a median of roughly 70 days after dose two, with a range of 14 to 241. Whole-study results and caveats: Analysis of convalescent patients found that 304 of 307 vaccine-specific clones were spike mono-reactive.

This clonotype was counted only a few times. Its target is unknown. At the Johns Hopkins FTIC core, DNA taken from cultured CD4+ T cells was sequenced by way of the Oncomine TCR Beta short-read assay. TCRdb passed the PCR reads through MiXCR, listing each CDR3 protein once. The data contain roughly 14,000 distinct CDR3 sequences, roughly 53% of them seen just once; the ten biggest clones take up over 13%. The CDR3 is made up of 13 amino acids. Germline CDR1 is LNHNV and CDR2 is YYDKDF (reference sequence). V lost 0 bases to trimming and J lost 7 bases, with 8 bases between them. As to treatment: roughly nine-day PBMC culture with coronavirus spike peptide pools or control peptides (ViraFEST assay).

The rearrangement joins TRBV15 to TRBJ2-3; D unclear. What was sequenced was CD4+ T cells from blood, cultured in vitro. This TCR was recovered from a human donor who had recovered from COVID-19. As DNA, the CDR3 is TGTGCCACCAGCAGAGATCTCACGAATACGCAGTATTTT. The encoded protein is CATSRDLTNTQYF.